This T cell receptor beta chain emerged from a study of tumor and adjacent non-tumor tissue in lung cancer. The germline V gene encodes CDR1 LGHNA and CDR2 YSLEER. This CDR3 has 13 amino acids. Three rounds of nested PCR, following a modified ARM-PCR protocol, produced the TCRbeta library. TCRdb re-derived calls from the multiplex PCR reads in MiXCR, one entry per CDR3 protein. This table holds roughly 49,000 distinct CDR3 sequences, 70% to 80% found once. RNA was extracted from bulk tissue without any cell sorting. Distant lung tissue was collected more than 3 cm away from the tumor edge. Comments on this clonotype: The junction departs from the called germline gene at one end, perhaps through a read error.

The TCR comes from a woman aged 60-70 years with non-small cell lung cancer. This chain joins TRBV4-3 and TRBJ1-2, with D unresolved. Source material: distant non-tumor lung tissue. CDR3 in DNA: TGCGCCAGCATCCAATCTCGAGTCTATGGCTACACATTC. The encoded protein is CASIQSRVYGYTF.